Below, 30 T cell receptor beta chains from the same sample are listed, as sequenced in a study of blood T cells in healthy people across ages. Through a sample-barcoded 5' primer and a J-beta primer mix, a second PCR was run for roughly 7 to 12 cycles. TCRdb independently ran MiXCR on the 5' RACE reads; one entry per CDR3 protein. The table shows approximately 940,000 distinct CDR3 sequences, with around 49% occurring only once. Sequencing was carried out using blood. The receptors here all came from a man under 40 in good health.

A few counts support this clonotype. The rearrangement uses TRBV20-1 and TRBJ2-3; no clear D gene. Germline loops: CDR1 DFQATT, CDR2 SNEGSKA (reference sequence). This CDR3 spans 14 amino acids. Trimming stripped 1 base from V and 1 base from J, with 9 bases between. The CDR3 is CSARGFEGTDTQYF. The CDR3 bases are TGCAGTGCTAGAGGATTCGAGGGCACAGATACGCAGTATTTT.

The genes are TRBV29-1 and TRBJ2-3, with TRBD1 identical over 9 bases. The CDR3 runs to 16 residues. Germline CDR1 and CDR2: SQVTM and ANQGSEA. Losses at the gene ends were 8 bases for V and 1 base for J; bases not matched to a gene: 13. The chain's CDR3 is CSSRDTGGAGTDTQYF. The CDR3, as DNA: TGCAGCTCTAGGGACACAGGGGGCGCCGGCACAGATACGCAGTATTTT.

The chain recombines TRBV20-1 with TRBJ2-1, with 8 bases matching TRBD2. The CDR3 sequence is 16 residues long. V shed 0 bases and J 3 bases; nucleotides not matched to a gene: 7. CDR1 and CDR2 (germline): DFQATT, SNEGSKA (reference sequence). The CDR3: CSARDRTSLNYNEQFF. CDR3 coding DNA: TGCAGTGCTAGAGATCGGACTAGCCTCAACTACAATGAGCAGTTCTTC.

This clonotype was seen more than once but under ten times. This chain uses TRBV28 with TRBJ2-7; D unresolved. The germline V gene has CDR1 MDHEN and CDR2 SYDVKM. Trimming removed 4 bases at V and 5 bases at J, with 18 bases between. This CDR3 is built from 15 residues. The CDR3 is CASSSPTLEVDEQYF. The CDR3 bases are TGTGCCAGCAGTTCGCCTACGCTAGAGGTCGACGAGCAGTACTTC.

The chain employs TRBV10-3 and TRBJ2-5, with D perhaps TRBD2 (6 bases). CDR3 length: 16 residues. CDR1 ENHRY and CDR2 SYGVKD come from the germline V gene. Between the trimmed V and J ends, which lost 10 bases and 1 base, there was a span of 22 bases. DNA for the CDR3: TGTGCCACCGCTCGTGGAGGGTTATTGGGCCAAGAGACCCAGTACTTC. Its translation is CATARGGLLGQETQYF.

The rearrangement joins TRBV7-2 to TRBJ1-2; maybe TRBD1 (5 bases). CDR1 and CDR2 (germline): SGHTA, FQGNSA. The CDR3 loop spans 14 amino acids. Trimming took 5 bases from V and 4 from J, leaving 14 bases between them. The CDR3 region has the DNA TGTGCCAGCAGCGACTATCAGGGTCTCTATGGCTACACCTTC. Translated: CASSDYQGLYGYTF.

The chain uses TRBV20-1 and TRBJ1-2; tentatively, D is TRBD1 (5 bases). Germline assignment: CDR1 DFQATT and CDR2 SNEGSKA (reference sequence). This CDR3 has 12 residues. The germline V and J ends were trimmed by 6 bases and 6 bases, with 14 bases remaining between them. The CDR3 sequence is CSARGGVDGYTF. CDR3 DNA: TGCAGTGCCCGGGGAGGGGTCGATGGCTACACCTTC.

Comment on this clonotype: The limits of the CDR3 on the DNA are not certain, so only TCRdb's listed CDR3 is given. This rearrangement joins TRBV6-5 to TRBJ1-2; the table's D call, TRBD1, has no DNA check behind it. The CDR3 is made up of 14 amino acids, end residues included. In germline, CDR1 is MNHEY, CDR2 SVGAGI. CDR3 sequence: CASSSSTGNYGYTF.

This clonotype showed up just a few times. This chain joins TRBV20-1 and TRBJ2-3; D not certain. There are 12 residues in the CDR3. Trimming stripped 4 bases from V and 0 bases from J, with 5 bases between. CDR1 is DFQATT, CDR2 SNEGSKA, per germline (reference sequence). The CDR3: CSATPSTDTQYF. In DNA form, the CDR3 reads TGCAGTGCTACCCCAAGCACAGATACGCAGTATTTT.

This clonotype was picked up many times. The chain's CDR3 is CASSSGQGISEQYF. CDR3 DNA: TGCGCCAGCAGCTCGGGACAGGGGATTTCCGAGCAGTACTTC. V is TRBV5-1 and J is TRBJ2-7; 10 bases line up with TRBD1. The junction had 6 bases not matched to a gene; V was cut back by 3 bases and J by 6 bases. The CDR3 is 14 residues long. Germline-derived CDR1 and CDR2 are SGHRS and YFSETQ. The full variable domain, completed using reference TRBV5-1 and TRBJ2-7, is KAGVTQTPRYLIKTRGQQVTLSCSPISGHRSVSWYQQTPGQGLQFLFEYFSETQRNKGNFPGRFSGRQFSNSRSEMNVSTLELGDSALYLCASSSGQGISEQYFGPGTRLTVT.

The chain links TRBV10-3 to TRBJ1-1, with 8 bases fitting TRBD1. Germline V gene data show CDR1 as ENHRY and CDR2 as SYGVKD. This CDR3 has 14 amino acids. Trimming took 4 bases from V and 4 from J; bases not matched to a gene: 5. CDR3 amino acids: CAISGWDRRTEAFF. CDR3 coding DNA: TGTGCCATCAGTGGATGGGACAGGCGCACTGAAGCTTTCTTT.

The rearrangement uses TRBV2 and TRBJ1-4; 7 nucleotides agree with TRBD1. Trimming removed 5 bases from V and 4 bases from J; junction bases left unmatched: 7. In germline, CDR1 is SNHLY, CDR2 FYNNEI. CDR3 length equals 15 residues. DNA for the CDR3: TGTGCCAGCAGTATGGCCCCAGGGGGTAATGAAAAACTGTTTTTT. Encoded protein: CASSMAPGGNEKLFF.

The chain joins TRBV7-9 to TRBJ2-5; tentatively, D is TRBD1 or TRBD2 (6 bases each). The V gene's germline CDR1 is SEHNR and CDR2 FQNEAQ (reference sequence). The ends were cut back, 6 bases at V and 2 bases at J, with 13 bases in the middle. The CDR3 length is 14 residues. The chain's CDR3 is CASRGGPPQETQYF. In nucleotides, the CDR3 is TGTGCCAGCAGAGGGGGGCCACCTCAAGAGACCCAGTACTTC.

The genes are TRBV7-2 and TRBJ1-1, with D unresolved. Germline V gene lookup returns CDR1 SGHTA and CDR2 FQGNSA. Deletions cut 3 bases from V and 1 base from J, with 15 bases between. The CDR3 spans 16 residues. CDR3 DNA sequence: TGTGCCAGCAGCTTTAACCCCGGCCTTCAGAACACTGAAGCTTTCTTT. As protein: CASSFNPGLQNTEAFF.

Ten or more counts support this clonotype. The V gene is TRBV7-2, the J gene TRBJ2-2; D ambiguous. Trimming shortened V by 4 bases and J by 3 bases, and 6 bases separated the two germline ends. The germline CDR1 and CDR2 sequences are SGHTA and FQGNSA. The CDR3 runs 13 residues. CDR3 amino acids: CASSSIYTGELFF. CDR3 nucleotide sequence: TGTGCCAGCAGCTCTATCTACACCGGGGAGCTGTTTTTT. The complete variable domain, with remaining parts taken from reference TRBV7-2 and TRBJ2-2, reads GAGVSQSPSNKVTEKGKDVELRCDPISGHTALYWYRQSLGQGLEFLIYFQGNSAPDKSGLPSDRFSAERTGGSVSTLTIQRTQQEDSAVYLCASSSIYTGELFFGEGSRLTVL.

The chain combines TRBV4-1 with TRBJ2-3; D uncertain. Trimming left V 1 base short and J 3 bases short, with 11 bases between. The CDR3 loop spans 15 amino acids. Per the germline V gene, CDR1 is MGHRA and CDR2 is YSYEKL. CDR3 protein: CASSQVGATTDTQYF. The CDR3 DNA reads TGCGCCAGCAGCCAAGTTGGTGCAACTACAGATACGCAGTATTTT.

This sequence joins TRBV6-5 and TRBJ1-2; tentatively, D is TRBD1 (5 bases). The CDR3 extends over 14 amino acids. Looked up from germline, CDR1 is MNHEY and CDR2 is SVGAGI. Trimming cost V 4 bases and J 4 bases, with 13 bases left between them. The CDR3 nucleotides are TGTGCCAGCAGTTCCCGCAGGGTCGCCTATGGCTACACCTTC. It codes for CASSSRRVAYGYTF.

This chain links TRBV2 with TRBJ2-7; D gene uncertain. This CDR3 is 14 amino acids long. The germline V gene has CDR1 SNHLY and CDR2 FYNNEI. V gave up 7 bases and J gave up 1 base, with 14 bases separating them. CDR3 sequence: CASTIGRASYEQYF. The CDR3 DNA follows: TGTGCCAGCACTATAGGACGGGCGTCCTACGAGCAGTACTTC.

V and J are TRBV4-3 and TRBJ1-2, with D uncertain. The CDR3 length is 13 residues. The ends were cut back, 0 bases at V and 2 bases at J, with 4 bases in the middle. The V gene's germline CDR1 is LGHNA and CDR2 YSLEER. This chain's CDR3 is CASSQEQNYGYTF. The CDR3, as DNA: TGCGCCAGCAGCCAAGAGCAGAACTATGGCTACACCTTC.

In nucleotides, the CDR3 is TGCAGTGCTAGGTTACCCAGCCAGGGGAATGAGCAGTTCTTC. Its translation is CSARLPSQGNEQFF. The rearrangement joins TRBV20-1 to TRBJ2-1; tentatively, D is TRBD1 (6 bases). The CDR3 has 14 amino acids. CDR1 and CDR2 from the germline V gene are DFQATT and SNEGSKA (reference sequence). V lost 3 bases, J lost 7 bases, and 16 bases lay in between.

The CDR3 protein is CASSSSGTGSYNEQFF. For the CDR3, the DNA is TGTGCCAGCAGTTCTTCCGGGACGGGATCGTACAATGAGCAGTTCTTC. V usage is TRBV27 and J usage is TRBJ2-1, with D perhaps being TRBD1 or TRBD2 (5 bases each). There are 16 residues in the CDR3. Deletions cut 4 bases from V and 4 bases from J, with 17 bases between. The germline gives CDR1 MNHEY, CDR2 SMNVEV (reference sequence).

This sequence joins TRBV6-2 or TRBV6-3 and TRBJ2-1; perhaps TRBD1 as D (5 bases). With 6 bases removed from V and 15 bases from J, the gap between germline ends came to 18 bases. CDR3 length: 12 amino acids. Germline CDR1 and CDR2: MNHEY and SVGEGT. The CDR3 loop reads CASSLGHLQGFF. The CDR3 bases are TGTGCCAGCAGCCTTGGACACCTCCAAGGGTTCTTC.

This clonotype was recorded a few times. The chain carries TRBV6-2 or TRBV6-3 and TRBJ2-7, with D perhaps matching TRBD1 or TRBD2 (5 bases each). V was pared by 4 bases and J by 3 bases, with 13 bases between. The CDR3 consists of 14 residues. Looked up from germline, CDR1 is MNHEY and CDR2 is SVGEGT. The CDR3 here is CASSSWDGYYEQYF. The CDR3 DNA is TGTGCCAGCAGTTCCTGGGACGGCTACTACGAGCAGTACTTC.

This clonotype has only a few counts. The V gene is TRBV12-3 or TRBV12-4, the J gene TRBJ2-7; D is possibly TRBD1 (5 bases). V lost 3 bases and J lost 3, with 9 bases in between. CDR3 length: 13 amino acids. CDR3 nucleotide sequence: TGTGCCAGCAGTTTCAGGGTAGGCTACGAGCAGTACTTC. Its protein is CASSFRVGYEQYF.

This clonotype was recorded once. CDR3 coding DNA: TGTGCCAGCAGTCCAGGGGTTAGCGCAGATACGCAGTATTTT. It yields the protein CASSPGVSADTQYF. The chain links TRBV28 to TRBJ2-3; the D gene is possibly TRBD1 (6 bases). CDR1 and CDR2 (germline): MDHEN, SYDVKM. The CDR3 length is 14 residues. The ends were cut back, 5 bases at V and 4 bases at J, with 13 bases in the middle.

The chain couples TRBV2 to TRBJ1-5; D not certain. The germline gives CDR1 SNHLY, CDR2 FYNNEI. Trimming removed 3 bases from V and 0 bases from J, with 9 bases in between. This CDR3 spans 15 amino acids. The CDR3 DNA reads as TGTGCCAGCAGTGACGCCAGGATTAGCAATCAGCCCCAGCATTTT. This translates into CASSDARISNQPQHF.

The chain has TRBV20-1 and TRBJ2-4, with D possibly TRBD1 on 7 matching bases. The germline V and J ends were trimmed by 3 bases and 6 bases, with 12 bases remaining between them. CDR1 DFQATT and CDR2 SNEGSKA come from the germline V gene (reference sequence). This CDR3 contains 13 residues. This CDR3 is CSAREGAGNIQYF. The CDR3 DNA sequence: TGCAGTGCTAGGGAGGGGGCTGGAAACATTCAGTACTTC.

This chain connects TRBV28 to TRBJ2-3; D might be TRBD1 (6 bases). Germline V CDR1 and CDR2: MDHEN, SYDVKM. Trimming cost V 4 bases and J 0 bases, with 14 bases left between them. CDR3 length equals 16 residues. The CDR3 nucleotides are TGTGCCAGCAGTTCCCCGGGACACTTAAGCACAGATACGCAGTATTTT. It codes for CASSSPGHLSTDTQYF.

The chain uses TRBV10-3 and TRBJ1-6, with D hard to call. CDR1 and CDR2 (germline): ENHRY, SYGVKD. The CDR3 loop spans 12 amino acids. V lost 4 bases and J lost 4, with 2 bases in between. DNA of the CDR3: TGTGCCATCAGTGGTTATAATTCACCCCTCCACTTT. It translates to CAISGYNSPLHF.

In its sample, this clonotype was seen a few times. This chain uses TRBV7-2 with TRBJ2-7; D might be TRBD1 (6 bases). The V end lost 5 bases, the J end lost 0 bases, and 17 bases lay between the germline ends. The CDR3 has 16 residues. Germline CDR1 is SGHTA and CDR2 is FQGNSA. CDR3 sequence reads: CASSMGYRAPSYEQYF. The CDR3 nucleotides read TGTGCCAGCAGCATGGGGTACAGGGCCCCCTCCTACGAGCAGTACTTC.